The 7 T cell receptor beta chains below were found in one sample sequenced in a study of T cells in women clearing cervical HPV infection. Measured with immunoSEQ multiplex PCR; TCRdb has only the in-frame clones, and not every one. Its clone listing holds 25,000 to 30,000 clones. The sample comprised blood buffy coat. The receptor source for this set is a woman between 18 and 75 years old with a cervical HPV16 infection that either progressed to CIN3+ or cleared (not recorded which).

Of note for this clone: The read halts 3 residues ahead of the CDR3 end, with the missing end drawn from the germline J gene. The chain recombines TRBV18 with TRBJ1-2; tentative D call: TRBD1 (6 bases). Germline CDR1 and CDR2: KGHSH and LQKENI. The CDR3 sequence is 16 residues long. The CDR3 DNA, read in part, is TGTGCCAGCTCACCAAAGATTAGCGGGGGGGCCTACGAC. Translation gives CASSPKISGGAYD. The entire CDR3 is CASSPKISGGAYDYTF.

Worth noting for this clone: The read is 3 residues too short to cover the CDR3 end, so that end is filled in from the germline J gene. The rearrangement uses TRBV7-2 and TRBJ1-6; weak D call: TRBD1 (5 bases). The V end was cut by 2 bases, the J end by 9 bases, with 14 bases between. The CDR3 is 15 residues long. The V gene's germline CDR1 is SGHTA and CDR2 FQGNSA. Partial CDR3 DNA: TGTGCCAGCAGCTTATTGTCGGGGGGGGGTTCACCC. This encodes CASSLLSGGGSP. The complete CDR3 sequence is CASSLLSGGGSPLHF. The complete variable domain, with remaining parts taken from reference TRBV7-2 and TRBJ1-6, reads GAGVSQSPSNKVTEKGKDVELRCDPISGHTALYWYRQSLGQGLEFLIYFQGNSAPDKSGLPSDRFSAERTGGSVSTLTIQRTQQEDSAVYLCASSLLSGGGSPLHFGNGTRLTVT.

A word on this clone: The observed sequence ends 3 residues before the CDR3 terminus, with the missing tail filled in from the germline J gene. The V gene is TRBV19, the J gene TRBJ1-5; 9 bases are a match to TRBD1. V was pared by 7 bases and J by 6 bases, with 1 base of the junction left unmatched. Germline V gene data show CDR1 as LNHDA and CDR2 as SQIVND (reference sequence). CDR3 length: 12 residues. The sequenced part of the CDR3 DNA is TGTGCCAGTAAGGACAGGGGTCAGCCC. Amino acids: CASKDRGQP. The CDR3 in its entirety is CASKDRGQPQHF.

Comments on this clone: From the germline J gene comes the end of the CDR3, since the read stops 3 residues before it. This chain joins TRBV5-6 and TRBJ2-7, with a tentative D call TRBD1 (5 bases). The length of the CDR3 is 14 residues. V lost 0 bases to trimming and J lost 4 bases, with 11 bases between them. Looked up from germline, CDR1 is SGHDT and CDR2 is YYEEEE. CDR3 residues: CASSLGAGIYEQYF. CDR3 DNA, as far as it was read: TGTGCCAGCAGCTTGGGGGCAGGGATATACGAG.

Notes on this clone: The DNA ends 3 residues before the CDR3 does, and the rest of the CDR3 is filled in from the germline J gene. The chain uses TRBV7-3 and TRBJ1-3, with D perhaps TRBD1 (6 bases). Germline V gene lookup returns CDR1 SGHTA and CDR2 FQGTGA. V lost 0 bases to trimming and J lost 2 bases, with 11 bases between them. The CDR3 extends over 16 amino acids. The sequenced part of the CDR3 DNA is TGTGCCAGCAGCTTAACAGCAGGGGAGGCTGGAAACACC. Its translation: CASSLTAGEAGNT. The full CDR3 protein is CASSLTAGEAGNTIYF.

Notes on this clone: The read ends 3 residues shy of where the CDR3 ends; the end is completed using the germline J gene. J is TRBJ1-5 and V is TRBV7-2; the D is unclear. Germline CDR1 and CDR2: SGHTA and FQGNSA. This CDR3 comprises 13 residues. With 5 bases removed from V and 4 bases from J, the gap between germline ends came to 9 bases. The CDR3 protein is CASSIRVNQPQHF. The CDR3 DNA, read in part, is TGTGCCAGCAGCATAAGGGTGAATCAGCCC.

In the case of this clone: The read halts 3 residues ahead of the CDR3 end, with the missing end drawn from the germline J gene. V is TRBV7-9 and J is TRBJ1-1; 7 bases are shared with TRBD1. The junction had 10 bases not matched to a gene; V was cut back by 5 bases and J by 4 bases. Germline CDR1 is SEHNR and CDR2 is FQNEAQ (reference sequence). The CDR3 covers 15 residues. The part of the CDR3 DNA that was read is TGTGCCAGCAGCGAACAACAACAGGGGCGCACTGAA. This encodes CASSEQQQGRTE. The complete CDR3 protein is CASSEQQQGRTEAFF.